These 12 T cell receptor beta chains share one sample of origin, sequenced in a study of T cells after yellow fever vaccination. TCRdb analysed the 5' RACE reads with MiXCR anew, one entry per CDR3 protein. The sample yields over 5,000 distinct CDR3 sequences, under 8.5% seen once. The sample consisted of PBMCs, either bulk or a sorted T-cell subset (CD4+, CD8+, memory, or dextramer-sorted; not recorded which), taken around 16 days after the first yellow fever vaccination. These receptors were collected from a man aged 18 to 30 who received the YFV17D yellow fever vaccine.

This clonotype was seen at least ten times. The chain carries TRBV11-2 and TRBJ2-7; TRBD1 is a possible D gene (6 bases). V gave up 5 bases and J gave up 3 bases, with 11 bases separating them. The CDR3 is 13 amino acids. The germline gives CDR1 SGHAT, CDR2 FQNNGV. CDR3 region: CASSNRVDYEQYF. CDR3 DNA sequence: TGTGCCAGCAGCAACAGGGTTGACTACGAGCAGTACTTC.

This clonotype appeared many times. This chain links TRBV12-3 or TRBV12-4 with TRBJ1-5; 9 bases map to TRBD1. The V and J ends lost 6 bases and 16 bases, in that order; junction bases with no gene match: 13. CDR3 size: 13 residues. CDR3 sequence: CASSLKLGTGHHF. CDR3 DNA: TGTGCCAGCAGCCTCAAGCTAGGGACAGGGCACCATTTT.

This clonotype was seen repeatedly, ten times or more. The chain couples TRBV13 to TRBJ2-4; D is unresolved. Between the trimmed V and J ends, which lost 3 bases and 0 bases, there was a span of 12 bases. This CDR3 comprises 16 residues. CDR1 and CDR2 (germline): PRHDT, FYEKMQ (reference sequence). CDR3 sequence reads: CASSFAGILAKNIQYF. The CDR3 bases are TGTGCCAGCAGCTTTGCTGGCATTCTAGCCAAAAACATTCAGTACTTC. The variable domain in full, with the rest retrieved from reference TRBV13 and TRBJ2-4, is AAGVIQSPRHLIKEKRETATLKCYPIPRHDTVYWYQQGPGQDPQFLISFYEKMQSDKGSIPDRFSAQQFSDYHSELNMSSLELGDSALYFCASSFAGILAKNIQYFGAGTRLSVL.

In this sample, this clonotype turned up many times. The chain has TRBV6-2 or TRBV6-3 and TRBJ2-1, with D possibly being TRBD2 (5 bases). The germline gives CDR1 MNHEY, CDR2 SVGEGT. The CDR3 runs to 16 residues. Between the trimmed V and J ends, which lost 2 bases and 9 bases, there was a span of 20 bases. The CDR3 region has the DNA TGTGCCAGCAGTTACCCGACTTCGCTTTTCCGGGGTGAGCAGTTCTTC. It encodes CASSYPTSLFRGEQFF.

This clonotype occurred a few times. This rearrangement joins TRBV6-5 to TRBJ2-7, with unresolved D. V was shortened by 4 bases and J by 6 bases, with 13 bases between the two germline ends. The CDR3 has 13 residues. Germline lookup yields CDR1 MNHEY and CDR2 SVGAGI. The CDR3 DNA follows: TGTGCCAGCAGTTCCTTTCCCCGCAGCGAGCAGTACGTC. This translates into CASSSFPRSEQYV.

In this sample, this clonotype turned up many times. The CDR3 loop reads CASSLVGGPHYYTEAFF. Here the CDR3 DNA reads TGCGCCAGCAGCTTGGTAGGGGGGCCTCACTATTACACTGAAGCTTTCTTT. The V and J genes are TRBV5-1 and TRBJ1-1; D is possibly TRBD1 (6 bases). This CDR3 contains 17 residues. Trimming took off 0 bases at V and 3 bases at J, with 18 bases between the two ends. The germline gives CDR1 SGHRS, CDR2 YFSETQ.

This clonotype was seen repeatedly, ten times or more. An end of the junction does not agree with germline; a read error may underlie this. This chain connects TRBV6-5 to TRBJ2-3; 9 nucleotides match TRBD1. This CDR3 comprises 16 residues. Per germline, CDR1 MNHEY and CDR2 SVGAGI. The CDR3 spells CASSYSTGGLTDTQYF. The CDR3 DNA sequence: TGTGCCAGCAGCTACTCGACAGGGGGGCTCACAGATACGCAGTATTTT.

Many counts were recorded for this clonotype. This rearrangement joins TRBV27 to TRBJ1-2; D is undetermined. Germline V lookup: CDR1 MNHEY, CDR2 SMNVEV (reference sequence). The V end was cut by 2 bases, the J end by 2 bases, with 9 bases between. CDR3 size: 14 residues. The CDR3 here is CASSLQGSNYGYTF. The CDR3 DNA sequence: TGTGCCAGCAGTTTACAAGGGTCAAACTATGGCTACACCTTC.

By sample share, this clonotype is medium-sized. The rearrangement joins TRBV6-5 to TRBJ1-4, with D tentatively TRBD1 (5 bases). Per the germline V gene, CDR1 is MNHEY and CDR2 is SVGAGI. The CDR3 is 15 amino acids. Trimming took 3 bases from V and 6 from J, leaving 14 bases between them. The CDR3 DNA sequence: TGTGCCAGCAGTTATGGGGCGCAGGCTCATGAAAAACTGTTTTTT. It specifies CASSYGAQAHEKLFF.

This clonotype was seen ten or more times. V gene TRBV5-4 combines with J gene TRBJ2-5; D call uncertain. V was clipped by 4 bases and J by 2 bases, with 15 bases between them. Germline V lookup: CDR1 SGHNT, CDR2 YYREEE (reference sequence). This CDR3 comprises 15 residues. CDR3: CASSPSLGTQETQYF. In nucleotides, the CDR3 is TGTGCCAGCAGCCCTTCCCTGGGAACTCAAGAGACCCAGTACTTC. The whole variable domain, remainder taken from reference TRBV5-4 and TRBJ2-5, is ETGVTQSPTHLIKTRGQQVTLRCSSQSGHNTVSWYQQALGQGPQFIFQYYREEENGRGNFPPRFSGLQFPNYSSELNVNALELDDSALYLCASSPSLGTQETQYFGPGTRLLVL.

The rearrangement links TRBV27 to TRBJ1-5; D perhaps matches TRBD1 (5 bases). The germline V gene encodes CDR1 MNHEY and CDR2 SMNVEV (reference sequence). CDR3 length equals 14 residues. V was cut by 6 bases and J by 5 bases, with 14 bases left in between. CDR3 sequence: CASRQQDRDQPQHF. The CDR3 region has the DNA TGTGCCAGCAGACAACAGGATAGGGATCAGCCCCAGCATTTT.

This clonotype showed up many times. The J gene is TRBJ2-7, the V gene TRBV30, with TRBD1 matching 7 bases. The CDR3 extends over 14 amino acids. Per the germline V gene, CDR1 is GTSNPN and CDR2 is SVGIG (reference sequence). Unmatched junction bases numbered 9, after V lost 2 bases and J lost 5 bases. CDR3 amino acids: CAWSPTGVADEQYF. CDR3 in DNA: TGTGCCTGGAGTCCTACAGGGGTAGCCGACGAGCAGTACTTC.